Following are 6 T cell receptor beta chains from one sample sequenced in a study of T cells in Graves' hyperthyroidism and ophthalmopathy (dated by TCRdb to between 2019 and 2020). The library was prepared using multiplex PCR. Instrument used: Illumina HiSeq 2000. The TCR beta CDR3 regions were amplified from RNA transcripts. A first-round RT-PCR of the TCR CDR3 used the HTBI primer set with the Qiagen OneStep RT-PCR kit. TCRdb ran its own pipeline on the public reads, namely fastp trimming at Q25 and MiXCR clone calling, and kept in-frame beta chains. Rows matching on CDR3 protein sequence are summarized as one entry with the most common DNA and genes. The sample contains 550,000 to 700,000 distinct CDR3 sequences, roughly 14% of them found a single time. The top ten clones comprise about 3.9% of the sample. The sequenced sample consisted of blood. Receptors were obtained from a woman aged 40-49 years with Graves' ophthalmopathy.

This clonotype came up many times. The chain combines TRBV27 with TRBJ2-7, with a weak D call TRBD1 (6 bases). The ends were cut back, 5 bases at V and 1 base at J, with 12 bases in the middle. Germline V gene lookup returns CDR1 MNHEY and CDR2 SMNVEV (reference sequence). The CDR3 has 14 residues. The CDR3: CASSPRGTSYEQYF. As DNA, the CDR3 is TGTGCCAGCAGTCCCAGGGGCACGTCCTACGAGCAGTACTTC.

This chain links TRBV30 with TRBJ1-1; tentative D call: TRBD1 (5 bases). V lost 3 bases and J lost 5, with 13 bases in between. The V gene's germline CDR1 is GTSNPN and CDR2 SVGIG (reference sequence). This CDR3 comprises 13 residues. The CDR3 bases are TGTGCCTGGAGGGTACCGGGGCGGACTGAAGCTTTCTTT. Protein: CAWRVPGRTEAFF.

The chain recombines TRBV7-2 with TRBJ1-5; D is perhaps TRBD1 (5 bases). Trimming took 5 bases from V and 9 from J, leaving 11 bases between them. This CDR3 spans 12 amino acids. Germline loops: CDR1 SGHTA, CDR2 FQGNSA. The CDR3 nucleotides read TGTGCCAGCAGCCCGCGGGGGGGGCCCCAGCATTTT. As protein: CASSPRGGPQHF. The full variable domain, with the rest looked up from reference TRBV7-2 and TRBJ1-5, is GAGVSQSPSNKVTEKGKDVELRCDPISGHTALYWYRQSLGQGLEFLIYFQGNSAPDKSGLPSDRFSAERTGGSVSTLTIQRTQQEDSAVYLCASSPRGGPQHFGDGTRLSIL.

The table lists this clonotype with many counts. The J gene is TRBJ2-7, the V gene TRBV12-3 or TRBV12-4; 7 bases fit TRBD2. The CDR3 contains 14 residues. V shed 6 bases, J shed 3 bases, and the junction held 8 bases outside the gene matches. CDR3 protein: CASSRGGSVYEQYF. Written as DNA, the CDR3 is TGTGCCAGCAGCCGGGGCGGGAGTGTCTACGAGCAGTACTTC.

This clonotype was counted many times. The chain is built from TRBV2 and TRBJ2-7; D remains unclear. The CDR3 totals 15 residues. Per germline, CDR1 SNHLY and CDR2 FYNNEI. V lost 0 bases to trimming and J lost 6 bases, with 15 bases between them. The CDR3 region is CASSEAPGKKFEQYF. The CDR3 DNA reads TGTGCCAGCAGTGAAGCACCCGGCAAGAAATTCGAGCAGTACTTC.

This clonotype was seen at least ten times. V and J are TRBV7-2 and TRBJ2-7; D unclear. Per the germline V gene, CDR1 is SGHTA and CDR2 is FQGNSA. CDR3 length: 13 residues. With 6 bases removed from V and 3 bases from J, the gap between germline ends came to 12 bases. As DNA, the CDR3 is TGTGCCAGCAGTCATGACGGTTACTACGAGCAGTACTTC. Protein sequence: CASSHDGYYEQYF.